A single sample is the source of the 30 T cell receptor beta chains below, sequenced in a study of T-cell reconstitution after alpha-beta-depleted transplantation in children. Molecular barcoding with unique molecular identifiers was used for the TCRbeta library. TCRdb called the PCR reads again in MiXCR, with one record for every CDR3 protein. This table has about 480,000 distinct CDR3 sequences, roughly an eighth appearing once. The input for sequencing was PBMCs from the stem cell graft donor, taken from the stem cell graft. The origin of the receptors is a human donor who donated a stem cell graft to a child with combined immunodeficiency.

The chain is built from TRBV28 and TRBJ2-7, with unresolved D. The ends were cut back, 0 bases at V and 1 base at J, with 7 bases in the middle. The CDR3 runs 14 residues. CDR1 and CDR2 (germline): MDHEN, SYDVKM. For the CDR3, the DNA is TGTGCCAGCAGTTTATGGGGCGGTTCCTACGAGCAGTACTTC. As protein: CASSLWGGSYEQYF.

This clonotype was detected ten times or more. The chain uses TRBV3-1 and TRBJ2-7, with TRBD2 identical over 10 bases. The CDR3 contains 15 residues. V shed 1 base, J shed 0 bases, and the junction held 0 bases outside the gene matches. Per the germline V gene, CDR1 is LGHDT and CDR2 is YNNKEL (reference sequence). CDR3 sequence reads: CASSQGTSGSYEQYF. The CDR3 nucleotides are TGTGCCAGCAGCCAAGGGACTAGCGGCTCCTACGAGCAGTACTTC.

This clonotype was counted only a few times. The J gene is TRBJ2-1, the V gene TRBV11-2, with 7 positions matching TRBD1. The length of the CDR3 is 19 residues. Germline loops: CDR1 SGHAT, CDR2 FQNNGV. V shed 5 bases and J 4 bases; nucleotides not matched to a gene: 20. In DNA form, the CDR3 reads TGTGCCAGCAGCGCGCCGGGACAGAGAACATACTACCAGTACAATGAGCAGTTCTTC. Translation: CASSAPGQRTYYQYNEQFF.

J is TRBJ1-3 and V is TRBV9; D is ambiguous. This CDR3 region has 15 residues. CDR1 and CDR2 from the germline V gene are SGDLS and YYNGEE. V was pared by 2 bases and J by 1 base, with 10 bases between. CDR3 loop: CASSVGGGSGNTIYF. The CDR3 coding sequence is TGTGCCAGCAGCGTCGGTGGCGGGTCTGGAAACACCATATATTTT.

As regards this clonotype: At one of its ends the junction is not consistent with the germline gene, which may arise from a read error. CDR3 residues: CASSGIGARQPPHF. DNA of the CDR3: TGTGCCAGCTCGGGGATTGGGGCCCGGCAGCCCCCGCATTTT. This chain uses TRBV2 with TRBJ1-5, with D perhaps TRBD1 (5 bases). The CDR3 length is 14 residues. CDR1 SNHLY and CDR2 FYNNEI come from the germline V gene.

This clonotype has a count of ten or more. The chain carries TRBV6-2 or TRBV6-3 and TRBJ2-2; TRBD1 agrees at 7 bases. From germline, CDR1 is MNHEY and CDR2 SVGEGT. The CDR3 loop spans 14 amino acids. Trimming cost V 6 bases and J 2 bases; bases outside gene matches: 3. CDR3 nucleotide sequence: TGTGCCAGCAGGGGGACAGTTAACACCGGGGAGCTGTTTTTT. Amino acid sequence: CASRGTVNTGELFF.

This clonotype was seen repeatedly, ten times or more. This chain joins TRBV5-1 and TRBJ2-1, with D perhaps TRBD1 (5 bases). The V end lost 2 bases, the J end lost 8 bases, and 8 bases lay between the germline ends. CDR3 length: 12 amino acids. Looked up from germline, CDR1 is SGHRS and CDR2 is YFSETQ. The CDR3 sequence is CASSFKGDEQFF. The CDR3 DNA follows: TGCGCCAGCAGCTTTAAAGGGGATGAGCAGTTCTTC.

This clonotype came up a few times. The chain couples TRBV9 to TRBJ2-7, with 11 bases that match TRBD1. With V trimmed by 5 bases and J by 4 bases, 5 bases remained unmatched. CDR1 and CDR2 from the germline V gene are SGDLS and YYNGEE. There are 14 residues in the CDR3. For the CDR3, the DNA is TGTGCCAGCAGTGGACAGGGGGCATGGTACGAGCAGTACTTC. Translation: CASSGQGAWYEQYF.

Only a few counts were recorded for this clonotype. CDR3 sequence (DNA): TGTGCCAGCTCACCACCGGACGGGCCTCGTTTCAACGAGCAGTACTTC. Encoded protein: CASSPPDGPRFNEQYF. The chain is built from TRBV18 and TRBJ2-7; no definite D call. Trimming cost V 0 bases and J 5 bases, with 17 bases left between them. Germline V CDR1 and CDR2: KGHSH, LQKENI. The length of the CDR3 is 16 residues.

The V gene is TRBV10-3, the J gene TRBJ2-2; D remains unclear. Per the germline V gene, CDR1 is ENHRY and CDR2 is SYGVKD. The CDR3 covers 14 residues. The V end lost 0 bases, the J end lost 2 bases, and 4 bases lay between the germline ends. CDR3: CAISESGNTGELFF. CDR3 sequence (DNA): TGTGCCATCAGTGAGTCTGGAAACACCGGGGAGCTGTTTTTT.

This clonotype was seen many times. The rearrangement uses TRBV4-3 and TRBJ2-3, with TRBD2 matching 10 bases. Germline V lookup: CDR1 LGHNA, CDR2 YSLEER. The length of the CDR3 is 15 residues. Germline trimming cut 2 bases from V and 3 bases from J; bases unmatched to any gene: 2. The chain's CDR3 is CASSQTSGATDTQYF. In DNA, the CDR3 is TGCGCCAGCAGCCAAACTAGCGGGGCTACAGATACGCAGTATTTT.

This clonotype came up a few times. The chain carries TRBV20-1 and TRBJ2-7; TRBD1 might be the D (6 bases). This CDR3 is 13 amino acids long. Germline assignment: CDR1 DFQATT and CDR2 SNEGSKA (reference sequence). Trimming cost V 3 bases and J 0 bases, with 9 bases left between them. CDR3 sequence (DNA): TGCAGTGCTAGTCAGGGGAGCTCCTACGAGCAGTACTTC. It encodes CSASQGSSYEQYF.

This chain connects TRBV19 to TRBJ2-3; D is unclear. In germline, CDR1 is LNHDA, CDR2 SQIVND (reference sequence). The CDR3 length is 14 residues. The V gene lost 3 bases and the J gene lost 5 bases, with 12 bases spanning the gap. The CDR3 sequence: CASSIDASRDTQYF. In DNA, the CDR3 is TGTGCCAGTAGTATCGACGCATCGAGAGATACGCAGTATTTT. Variable domain in full (rest from reference TRBV19 and TRBJ2-3): DGGITQSPKYLFRKEGQNVTLSCEQNLNHDAMYWYRQDPGQGLRLIYYSQIVNDFQKGDIAEGYSVSREKKESFPLTVTSAQKNPTAFYLCASSIDASRDTQYFGPGTRLTVL.

This clonotype was observed a handful of times. The V call is TRBV6-2 or TRBV6-3, the J call TRBJ1-3, with no clear D. The CDR3 sequence is 15 residues long. V was pared by 2 bases and J by 0 bases, with 8 bases between. CDR1 and CDR2 from the germline V gene are MNHEY and SVGEGT. DNA for the CDR3: TGTGCCAGCAGTTACGCGCCGAGCTCTGGAAACACCATATATTTT. It is translated as CASSYAPSSGNTIYF.

This clonotype was counted at least ten times. The genes are TRBV27 and TRBJ1-1; no definite D call. This CDR3 spans 11 amino acids. V lost 4 bases to trimming and J lost 10 bases, with 10 bases between them. The germline V gene has CDR1 MNHEY and CDR2 SMNVEV (reference sequence). The CDR3 loop is CASSSSGRAFF. Written as DNA, the CDR3 is TGTGCCAGCAGTTCCTCCGGGCGAGCTTTCTTT.

The chain employs TRBV20-1 and TRBJ2-3; D gene uncertain. V lost 0 bases and J 2 bases, leaving 6 bases between the germline ends. The germline V gene has CDR1 DFQATT and CDR2 SNEGSKA (reference sequence). This CDR3 region has 13 residues. CDR3: CSARDGATDTQYF. CDR3 sequence (DNA): TGCAGTGCTAGAGATGGCGCCACAGATACGCAGTATTTT.

This clonotype was observed at least ten times. This rearrangement joins TRBV29-1 to TRBJ1-2; D is uncertain. This CDR3 is 13 amino acids long. The V end was cut by 3 bases, the J end by 6 bases, with 14 bases between. Germline CDR1 is SQVTM and CDR2 is ANQGSEA. As DNA, the CDR3 is TGCAGCGTTGAGGGGAGCGGGGAGGATGGCTACACCTTC. Translated: CSVEGSGEDGYTF.

The chain is built from TRBV5-5 and TRBJ1-5, with 7 bases fitting TRBD1. Germline CDR1 and CDR2: SGHKS and YYEKEE (reference sequence). Trimming took 4 bases from V and 4 from J; bases not matched to a gene: 8. There are 15 residues in the CDR3. The CDR3 bases are TGTGCCAGCAGCGTCCTACAGGGGTTGAATCAGCCCCAGCATTTT. Translated, it gives CASSVLQGLNQPQHF.

This clonotype has only a few counts. V gene TRBV27 combines with J gene TRBJ2-7; weak D call: TRBD1 (6 bases). The germline gives CDR1 MNHEY, CDR2 SMNVEV (reference sequence). V was clipped by 6 bases and J by 4 bases, with 19 bases between them. This CDR3 region has 15 residues. The CDR3 loop reads CASRPYRESSYEQYF. The DNA for the CDR3 is TGTGCCAGCAGGCCTTACAGGGAGTCGAGTTACGAGCAGTACTTC.

This clonotype showed up many times. This chain connects TRBV29-1 to TRBJ2-5; D might be TRBD1 (5 bases). Germline V gives CDR1 SQVTM, CDR2 ANQGSEA. Trimming stripped 4 bases from V and 1 base from J, with 13 bases between. The CDR3 covers 14 residues. The CDR3 nucleotides read TGCAGCGTTGTCGTGCCGGACACCCAAGAGACCCAGTACTTC. Protein: CSVVVPDTQETQYF.

This clonotype was observed a handful of times. The V call is TRBV6-1, the J call TRBJ2-3; 10 bases fit TRBD2. CDR3 length: 14 residues. In germline, CDR1 is MNHNS, CDR2 SASEGT. J was trimmed by 5 bases and V by 6 bases; bases with no gene match: 5. The CDR3: CASRLAGVGDTQYF. Written as DNA, the CDR3 is TGTGCCAGCAGGCTAGCGGGAGTCGGAGATACGCAGTATTTT.

For this clonotype: This clone may be a read error of a much larger clone one base away. The rearrangement uses TRBV29-1 and TRBJ2-1; TRBD2 agrees at 9 bases. Germline-derived CDR1 and CDR2 are SQVTM and ANQGSEA. The CDR3 is made up of 14 amino acids. CDR3 loop: CSVNGLARNNEHFF. The CDR3 DNA sequence: TGCAGCGTCAATGGACTAGCGCGAAACAATGAGCATTTCTTC.

In this sample, this clonotype turned up many times. The rearrangement links TRBV12-3 or TRBV12-4 to TRBJ2-5; TRBD2 aligns across 10 bases. V dropped 4 bases and J dropped 3; count of bases not matched to a gene: 11. The CDR3 length is 17 residues. CDR3 bases: TGTGCCAGCAGTTCCGGGGGAGGACTAGCGGTCAAAGAGACCCAGTACTTC. Translated, it gives CASSSGGGLAVKETQYF.

This clonotype was counted at least ten times. This sequence joins TRBV7-9 and TRBJ2-7; 7 nucleotides line up with TRBD1. The CDR3 is 14 amino acids. CDR1 is SEHNR, CDR2 FQNEAQ, per germline (reference sequence). Trimming at V came to 1 base and at J to 3 bases, leaving 3 bases not matched to a gene. CDR3 amino acids: CASSLEGADYEQYF. CDR3 bases: TGTGCCAGCAGCTTAGAGGGGGCAGACTACGAGCAGTACTTC.

Only a few counts were recorded for this clonotype. In nucleotides, the CDR3 is TGCGCCAGCAGCCAAGATAAAGGGACCACCTACGAGCAGTACTTC. Translated, it gives CASSQDKGTTYEQYF. This chain uses TRBV4-3 with TRBJ2-7; D might be TRBD1 or TRBD2, each matching 5 bases. Germline V lookup: CDR1 LGHNA, CDR2 YSLEER. V was shortened by 0 bases and J by 2 bases, with 11 bases between the two germline ends. The CDR3 runs to 15 residues.

The chain couples TRBV6-1 to TRBJ2-5; 7 positions agree with TRBD2. V lost 10 bases to trimming and J lost 5 bases; unmatched junction nucleotides: 16. CDR3 length equals 15 residues. Germline V CDR1 and CDR2: MNHNS, SASEGT. The CDR3 DNA reads as TGTGCCACCCGCCCCACGGGGGGTACCCTGGAGACCCAGTACTTC. This translates into CATRPTGGTLETQYF.

The chain links TRBV30 to TRBJ1-5, with 7 bases lining up with TRBD1. The V segment lost 4 bases and the J segment 3 bases; nucleotides outside the gene matches: 9. Germline assignment: CDR1 GTSNPN and CDR2 SVGIG (reference sequence). The CDR3 extends over 15 amino acids. The CDR3 protein is CAWTGPGGTNQPQHF. The DNA for the CDR3 is TGTGCCTGGACGGGGCCAGGGGGAACCAATCAGCCCCAGCATTTT.

The genes are TRBV29-1 and TRBJ2-3; D remains ambiguous. This CDR3 has 16 amino acids. V was shortened by 0 bases and J by 0 bases, with 13 bases between the two germline ends. Germline loops: CDR1 SQVTM, CDR2 ANQGSEA. The CDR3 reads CSVEDYSVRSTDTQYF. The CDR3 DNA follows: TGCAGCGTTGAAGACTATTCTGTGAGGAGCACAGATACGCAGTATTTT.

The gene calls are TRBV7-3 and TRBJ2-1; D not resolved. Germline-derived CDR1 and CDR2 are SGHTA and FQGTGA. The CDR3 is 11 amino acids. V was cut by 5 bases and J by 11 bases, with 10 bases left in between. The CDR3 is CASSPGEKQFF. CDR3 nucleotide sequence: TGTGCCAGCAGCCCTGGGGAAAAGCAGTTCTTC.

This chain uses TRBV3-1 with TRBJ2-1; D unresolved. Trimming removed 10 bases from V and 2 bases from J, with 24 bases in between. The CDR3 is 17 residues long. Germline values: CDR1 LGHDT, CDR2 YNNKEL (reference sequence). CDR3 amino acids: CATCQSARMPTYNEQFF. CDR3 DNA: TGTGCCACCTGCCAATCGGCCCGGATGCCGACCTACAATGAGCAGTTCTTC.